This TCR beta chain comes out of a study of T cell responses to AZD1222 COVID-19 vaccine. Germline values: CDR1 SGHRS, CDR2 YFSETQ. J gave up 0 bases and V 4 bases, and 1 base lay outside the gene matches. The CDR3 has 15 residues. Repertoires were generated with immunoSEQ multiplex PCR, while TCRdb's copy carries only in-frame clones and drops some. The sample contains fewer than 130,000 clones, around 92% of which appear only once. The TCR was taken from an adult in good health. The sample consisted of peripheral blood, taken on day 0 of AZD1222 vaccination. The rearrangement links TRBV5-1 to TRBJ2-3; the match to TRBD2 covers 11 bases. CDR3 in DNA: TGCGCCAGCAGCGGGACTAGCGGTAGCACAGATACGCAGTATTTT. Translation: CASSGTSGSTDTQYF.